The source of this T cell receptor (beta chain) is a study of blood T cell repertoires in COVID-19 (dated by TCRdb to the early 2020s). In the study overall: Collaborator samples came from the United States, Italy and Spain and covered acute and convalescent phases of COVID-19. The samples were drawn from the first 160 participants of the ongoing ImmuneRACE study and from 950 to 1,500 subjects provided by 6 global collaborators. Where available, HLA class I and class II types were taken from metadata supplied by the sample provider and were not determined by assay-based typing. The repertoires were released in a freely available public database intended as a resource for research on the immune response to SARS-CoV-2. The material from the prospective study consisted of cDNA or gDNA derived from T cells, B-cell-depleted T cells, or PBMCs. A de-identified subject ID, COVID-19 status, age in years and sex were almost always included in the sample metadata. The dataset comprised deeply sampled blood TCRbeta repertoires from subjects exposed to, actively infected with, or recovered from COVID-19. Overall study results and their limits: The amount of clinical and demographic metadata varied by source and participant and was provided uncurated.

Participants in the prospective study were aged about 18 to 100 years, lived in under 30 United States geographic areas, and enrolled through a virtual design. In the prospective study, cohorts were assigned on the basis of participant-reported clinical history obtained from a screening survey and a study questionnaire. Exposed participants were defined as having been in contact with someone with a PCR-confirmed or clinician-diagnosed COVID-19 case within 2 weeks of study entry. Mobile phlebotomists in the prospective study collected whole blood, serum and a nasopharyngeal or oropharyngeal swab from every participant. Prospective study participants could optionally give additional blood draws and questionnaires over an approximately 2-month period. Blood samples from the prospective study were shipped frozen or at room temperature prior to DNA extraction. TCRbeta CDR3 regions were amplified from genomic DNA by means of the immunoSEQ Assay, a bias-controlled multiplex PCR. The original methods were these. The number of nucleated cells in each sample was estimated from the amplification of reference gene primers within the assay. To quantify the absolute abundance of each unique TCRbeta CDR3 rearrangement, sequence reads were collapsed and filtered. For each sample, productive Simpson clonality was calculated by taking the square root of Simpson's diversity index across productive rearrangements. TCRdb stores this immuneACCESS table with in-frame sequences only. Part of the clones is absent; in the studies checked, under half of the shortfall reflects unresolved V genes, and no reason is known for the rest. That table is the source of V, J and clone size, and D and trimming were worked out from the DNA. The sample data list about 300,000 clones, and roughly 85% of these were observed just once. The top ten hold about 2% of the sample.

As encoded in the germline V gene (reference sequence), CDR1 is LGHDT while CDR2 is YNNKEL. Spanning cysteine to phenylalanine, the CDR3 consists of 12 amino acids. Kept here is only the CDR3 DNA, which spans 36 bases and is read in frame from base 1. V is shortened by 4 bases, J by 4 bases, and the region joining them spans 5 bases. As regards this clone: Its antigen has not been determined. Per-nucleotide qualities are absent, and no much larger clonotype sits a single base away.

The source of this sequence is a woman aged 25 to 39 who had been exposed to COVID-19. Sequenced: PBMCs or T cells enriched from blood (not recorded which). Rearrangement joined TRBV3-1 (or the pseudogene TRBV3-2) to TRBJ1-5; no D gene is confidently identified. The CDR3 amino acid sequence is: CASSPGNQPQHF. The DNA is TGTGCCAGCAGCCCAGGAAATCAGCCCCAGCATTTT.